Following are 15 T cell receptor beta chains from one sample sequenced in a study of T cells in Graves' hyperthyroidism and ophthalmopathy. What was amplified from RNA transcripts were TCR beta CDR3 regions. A set of HTBI primers served as the primers for a first-round RT-PCR of the TCR CDR3. TCRdb independently ran MiXCR on the multiplex PCR reads; one entry per CDR3 protein. The sample carries around 500,000 distinct CDR3 sequences, more than 15% recorded once. Sequenced sample: blood. Source of these receptors: a woman in her 30s with Graves' ophthalmopathy.

This clonotype was observed a handful of times. The rearrangement joins TRBV11-2 to TRBJ2-2; no clear D gene. The CDR3 totals 14 residues. CDR1 is SGHAT and CDR2 is FQNNGV in the germline V gene. V was cut by 1 base and J by 4 bases, with 7 bases left in between. This chain's CDR3 is CASSLALITGELFF. The CDR3 DNA reads as TGTGCCAGCAGCTTAGCACTGATCACCGGGGAGCTGTTTTTT. The whole variable domain, filled in from reference TRBV11-2 and TRBJ2-2, reads EAGVAQSPRYKIIEKRQSVAFWCNPISGHATLYWYQQILGQGPKLLIQFQNNGVVDDSQLPKDRFSAERLKGVDSTLKIQPAKLEDSAVYLCASSLALITGELFFGEGSRLTVL.

V and J are TRBV6-1 and TRBJ1-2, with 11 positions matching TRBD1. This CDR3 comprises 14 residues. V trimming: 6 bases; J trimming: 7 bases; junction bases outside the gene matches: 7. From germline, CDR1 is MNHNS and CDR2 SASEGT. The CDR3 nucleotides are TGTGCCAGCAGCAGAGGACAGGGGGCACGTGGCTACACCTTC. This sequence encodes CASSRGQGARGYTF.

This clonotype was observed at least ten times. This chain links TRBV28 with TRBJ2-7; D is undetermined. V lost 2 bases to trimming and J lost 4 bases, with 3 bases between them. Germline lookup yields CDR1 MDHEN and CDR2 SYDVKM. This CDR3 region has 11 residues. The CDR3 coding sequence is TGTGCCAGCAGTTTAAGGTACGAGCAGTACTTC. It translates to CASSLRYEQYF. The full variable domain, rest sourced from reference TRBV28 and TRBJ2-7, is DVKVTQSSRYLVKRTGEKVFLECVQDMDHENMFWYRQDPGLGLRLIYFSYDVKMKEKGDIPEGYSVSREKKERFSLILESASTNQTSMYLCASSLRYEQYFGPGTRLTVT.

This clonotype was seen a few times. Written as DNA, the CDR3 is TGTGCCAGCTCACCAAAAGGCAGGGAAGCGGCCAAAAACATTCAGTACTTC. Protein product: CASSPKGREAAKNIQYF. The chain employs TRBV18 and TRBJ2-4, with a weak D call TRBD1 (5 bases). V was clipped by 2 bases and J by 1 base, with 15 bases between them. The length of the CDR3 is 17 residues. The germline gives CDR1 KGHSH, CDR2 LQKENI.

This clonotype was counted once. J is TRBJ2-1 and V is TRBV28, with 13 bases matching TRBD2. V lost 5 bases and J lost 1; bases outside the gene matches: 5. The germline CDR1 and CDR2 sequences are MDHEN and SYDVKM. This CDR3 is 17 amino acids long. CDR3: CASSTSGRAGSYNEQFF. In DNA form, the CDR3 reads TGTGCCAGCAGTACTAGCGGGAGGGCCGGGTCCTACAATGAGCAGTTCTTC.

The table lists this clonotype with many counts. The rearrangement uses TRBV30 and TRBJ2-1; a possible D gene is TRBD2 (7 bases). V shed 7 bases and J shed 7 bases, with 20 bases lying between them. The length of the CDR3 is 14 residues. Germline values: CDR1 GTSNPN, CDR2 SVGIG (reference sequence). CDR3 in DNA: TGTGCCTCTGCAGAGGGGGGGTTAGGGAATGAGCAGTTCTTC. Translation gives CASAEGGLGNEQFF.

This clonotype appeared many times. The chain has TRBV20-1 and TRBJ2-3; 7 nucleotides line up with TRBD2. V dropped 0 bases and J dropped 0; count of bases not matched to a gene: 9. CDR3 length: 17 amino acids. Germline V gene data show CDR1 as DFQATT and CDR2 as SNEGSKA (reference sequence). This CDR3 reads CSARDLGLVLSTDTQYF. The CDR3 coding sequence is TGCAGTGCTAGAGATCTAGGACTAGTCCTGAGCACAGATACGCAGTATTTT.

There are many counts of this clonotype. The rearrangement joins TRBV29-1 to TRBJ1-1; 11 bases fit TRBD1. This CDR3 spans 15 amino acids. V lost 6 bases and J lost 0; bases outside the gene matches: 6. Germline CDR1 SQVTM, CDR2 ANQGSEA. This CDR3 reads CSVGTGGGLNTEAFF. The CDR3 bases are TGCAGCGTGGGGACAGGGGGTGGTCTGAACACTGAAGCTTTCTTT.

The chain employs TRBV28 and TRBJ2-7, with TRBD2 as a possible D gene (6 bases). Germline CDR1 is MDHEN and CDR2 is SYDVKM. This CDR3 comprises 13 residues. V was pared by 7 bases and J by 6 bases, with 16 bases between. CDR3 residues: CASTLKGGFEQYF. CDR3 DNA: TGTGCCAGCACCCTAAAAGGAGGGTTCGAGCAGTACTTC.

This clonotype was seen a handful of times. V usage is TRBV5-6 and J usage is TRBJ2-5; no firm D call. This CDR3 is 14 amino acids long. Germline CDR1 and CDR2: SGHDT and YYEEEE. Trimming stripped 3 bases from V and 3 bases from J, with 12 bases between. The CDR3 sequence: CASSSYIFKETQYF. The CDR3 nucleotides read TGTGCCAGCAGCTCCTACATATTTAAAGAGACCCAGTACTTC. The whole variable domain, filled in from reference TRBV5-6 and TRBJ2-5, reads DAGVTQSPTHLIKTRGQQVTLRCSPKSGHDTVSWYQQALGQGPQFIFQYYEEEERQRGNFPDRFSGHQFPNYSSELNVNALLLGDSALYLCASSSYIFKETQYFGPGTRLLVL.

This clonotype came up a few times. At one end the junction does not follow the germline gene, possibly because of a read error. The chain carries TRBV3-1 and TRBJ2-7, with 8 bases that match TRBD2. The germline V gene has CDR1 LGHDT and CDR2 YNNKEL (reference sequence). The CDR3 has 13 amino acids. The CDR3 loop reads CANSRREGSEQYF. Written as DNA, the CDR3 is TGTGCCAACAGCCGCCGGGAGGGGAGTGAGCAGTACTTC.

The table lists this clonotype with many counts. The CDR3 loop is CASSPPETYEQYF. CDR3 nucleotide sequence: TGTGCCAGCTCACCACCGGAGACCTACGAGCAGTACTTC. The chain recombines TRBV18 with TRBJ2-7; D is uncertain. The V gene's germline CDR1 is KGHSH and CDR2 LQKENI. With 0 bases removed from V and 2 bases from J, the gap between germline ends came to 5 bases. There are 13 residues in the CDR3.

V usage is TRBV5-1 and J usage is TRBJ1-2, with D hard to call. V lost 7 bases and J lost 4, with 17 bases in between. Looked up from germline, CDR1 is SGHRS and CDR2 is YFSETQ. This CDR3 is built from 14 residues. This CDR3 is CASRPGSGSYGYTF. The CDR3 DNA reads as TGCGCCAGCCGTCCGGGAAGTGGGAGCTATGGCTACACCTTC.

V usage is TRBV2 and J usage is TRBJ2-6; D tentatively reads TRBD1 or TRBD2 (5 bases each). CDR1 and CDR2 (germline): SNHLY, FYNNEI. Between the trimmed V and J ends, which lost 7 bases and 2 bases, there was a span of 12 bases. The CDR3 extends over 15 amino acids. CDR3 sequence reads: CASNKGSPGANVLTF. For the CDR3, the DNA is TGTGCCAGCAACAAGGGGAGCCCTGGGGCCAACGTCCTGACTTTC.

The rearrangement links TRBV7-6 to TRBJ2-5; TRBD2 matches 8 bases. Germline V CDR1 and CDR2: SGHVS, FNYEAQ. The CDR3 runs 14 residues. The V segment lost 5 bases and the J segment 0 bases; nucleotides outside the gene matches: 2. The CDR3 coding sequence is TGTGCCAGCAGCCCGGGGGGGAACCAAGAGACCCAGTACTTC. The encoded protein is CASSPGGNQETQYF.